Listed below are T cell receptor beta chains from one sample, sequenced in a study of cytomegalovirus exposure and HLA in healthy donors. The method was immunoSEQ multiplex PCR; TCRdb's version includes in-frame clones alone and lacks a portion of them. The repertoire includes some 140,000 clones, around three quarters of them detected once, and around 6.3% sits in the top ten. Source material: PBMCs. The source of these receptors is a man aged 40-55 years in good health and CMV-seropositive. CDR3s include the opening cysteine and the closing phenylalanine or tryptophan. The D gene is left open where the match is weak. Only some rows state a clone size, as once, few, many or a class for expanded clones.

j_call	clone_size	d_call	v_call	cdr3_aa	cdr3_nt
TRBJ2-1	NA	TRBD2	TRBV2	CASSGLAGSYNEQFF	TGTGCCAGCTCGGGACTAGCGGGATCCTACAATGAGCAGTTCTTC
TRBJ2-3	NA	TRBD2	TRBV23-1	CASSQSQREFSDTQYF	TGCGCCAGCAGTCAATCCCAGCGGGAGTTTTCAGATACGCAGTATTTT
TRBJ1-6	NA	NA	TRBV7-6	CASSLEDDSYSPLHF	TGTGCCAGCAGCTTAGAAGACGACAGTTATTCACCCCTCCACTTT
TRBJ2-7	few	TRBD2	TRBV27	CASSSRLAVYEQYF	TGTGCCAGCAGTTCCCGGCTAGCGGTATACGAGCAGTACTTC
TRBJ1-5	few	NA	TRBV13	CASSSFGQPQHF	TGTGCCAGCAGCTCGTTCGGGCAGCCCCAGCATTTT
TRBJ2-5	NA	NA	TRBV28	CASRSRDSQYF	TGTGCCAGCAGATCGCGGGACTCCCAGTACTTC
TRBJ1-1	few	NA	TRBV29-1	CSGQSHGNTEAFF	TGCAGCGGACAATCCCACGGGAACACTGAAGCTTTCTTT
TRBJ2-7	NA	NA	TRBV19	CASSMIRGSDEQYF	TGTGCCAGTAGTATGATCAGGGGATCGGACGAGCAGTACTTC
TRBJ1-6	few	NA	TRBV7-9	CASSLASRANSPLHF	TGTGCCAGCAGCTTAGCTTCCAGGGCTAATTCACCCCTCCACTTT
TRBJ2-5	NA	NA	TRBV6-6	CASSYTRGAGEQYF	TGTGCCAGCAGTTACACCCGGGGGGCGGGGGAGCAGTACTTC
TRBJ2-1	once	NA	TRBV9	CASSVILGGSYNEQFF	TGTGCCAGCAGCGTTATTCTGGGGGGCTCCTACAATGAGCAGTTCTTC
TRBJ2-1	few	TRBD1	TRBV7-3	CASSSGQNNEQFF	TGTGCCAGCAGCTCGGGACAGAACAATGAGCAGTTCTTC
TRBJ2-7	few	TRBD1	TRBV13	CASSQTTGAEEQYF	TGTGCCAGCAGCCAGACGACAGGGGCGGAGGAGCAGTACTTC
TRBJ1-4	NA	NA	TRBV30	CAWSGIKEMTYEKLFF	TGTGCCTGGAGTGGGATTAAGGAGATGACGTATGAAAAACTGTTTTTT
TRBJ1-5	few	NA	TRBV9	CASSVGPGDPVLNF	TGTGCCAGCAGCGTAGGCCCAGGGGACCCAGTATTGAATTTT
TRBJ1-1	NA	TRBD1	TRBV5-1	CASSWTGTGGGNTEAFF	TGCGCCAGCAGCTGGACCGGGACAGGGGGCGGGAACACTGAAGCTTTCTTT
TRBJ1-2	NA	NA	TRBV6-1	CASSRDTDYGYTF	TGTGCCAGCAGCCGGGACACCGACTATGGCTACACCTTC
TRBJ2-3	NA	NA	TRBV28	CASSLNSYTDTQYF	TGTGCCAGCAGTTTAAACAGCTACACAGATACGCAGTATTTT
TRBJ2-7	once	TRBD2	TRBV5-6	CASSLQLGLAGVHEQYF	TGTGCCAGCAGCCTACAACTCGGACTAGCGGGAGTTCACGAGCAGTACTTC
TRBJ1-1	NA	TRBD1	TRBV2	CASSKQGANTEAFF	TGTGCCAGCAGTAAACAGGGGGCGAACACTGAAGCTTTCTTT
TRBJ1-2	NA	NA	TRBV19	CASFNELHYGYTF	TGTGCCAGTTTTAACGAACTCCACTATGGCTACACCTTC
TRBJ2-7	NA	NA	TRBV27	CASSPRGVPPSYEQYF	TGTGCCAGCAGTCCCAGGGGGGTTCCCCCCTCCTACGAGCAGTACTTC
TRBJ1-1	NA	NA	TRBV5-4	CASSPTVMNTEAFF	TGTGCCAGCAGCCCCACAGTAATGAACACTGAAGCTTTCTTT
TRBJ2-1	NA	NA	TRBV11-2	CASSLDRRLDEQFF	TGTGCCAGCAGCTTAGACCGCAGACTCGATGAGCAGTTCTTC
TRBJ2-1	NA	NA	TRBV28	CAGGGLYNEQFF	TGTGCCGGCGGCGGGCTTTACAATGAGCAGTTCTTC
TRBJ2-2	NA	TRBD1	TRBV5-1	CASSRTGGTGELFF	TGCGCCAGCAGTCGGACAGGGGGGACCGGGGAGCTGTTTTTT
TRBJ2-7	NA	NA	TRBV20-1	CSARRDSEQYF	TGCAGTGCTAGGCGGGACAGCGAGCAGTACTTC
TRBJ2-5	NA	NA	TRBV28	CASSPMEGRKETQYF	TGTGCCAGCAGTCCGATGGAGGGTCGAAAAGAGACCCAGTACTTC
TRBJ1-5	NA	NA	TRBV19	CASFKGRGRDQPQHF	TGTGCCAGTTTCAAGGGGCGAGGACGGGATCAGCCCCAGCATTTT
TRBJ2-1	NA	NA	TRBV10-1	CASSDPYNEQFF	TGCGCCAGCAGTGACCCTTACAATGAGCAGTTCTTC
TRBJ2-3	NA	NA	TRBV9	CASSTSSTDTRYF	TGTGCCAGCAGCACATCGAGCACAGATACGCGGTATTTT
TRBJ2-7	once	NA	TRBV5-1	CASSPPDSYEQYF	TGCGCCAGCAGCCCTCCCGACAGTTACGAGCAGTACTTC
TRBJ2-2	NA	NA	TRBV5-1	CASSGSWGSGELFF	TGCGCCAGCAGCGGGAGCTGGGGATCCGGGGAGCTGTTTTTT
TRBJ1-1	once	NA	TRBV4-1	CASSRQGQLNTEAFF	TGCGCCAGCAGCCGACAAGGACAGTTGAACACTGAAGCTTTCTTT
TRBJ1-1	NA	NA	TRBV19	CASSKGPDSEAFF	TGTGCCAGTAGTAAAGGCCCGGACAGTGAAGCTTTCTTT
TRBJ1-2	NA	NA	TRBV5-6	CASRLSGGYTF	TGTGCCAGCAGGCTCAGCGGTGGCTACACCTTC
TRBJ1-6	NA	NA	TRBV4-2	CASSQDTPMSSYNSPLHF	TGTGCCAGCAGCCAAGATACCCCCATGAGCTCCTATAATTCACCCCTCCACTTT
TRBJ2-2	NA	NA	TRBV9	CASSVGASPNTGELFF	TGTGCCAGCAGCGTAGGGGCGAGCCCGAACACCGGGGAGCTGTTTTTT
TRBJ1-3	NA	NA	TRBV19	CASSTRGGHRNTIYF	TGTGCCAGTAGTACCCGAGGGGGACATCGAAACACCATATATTTT
TRBJ2-2	NA	TRBD2	TRBV11-2	CASSLLAGGSGELFF	TGTGCCAGCAGCCTTCTAGCGGGAGGATCCGGGGAGCTGTTTTTT
TRBJ2-3	NA	NA	TRBV6-5	CASSLASDTQYF	TGTGCCAGCAGCTTAGCGTCAGATACGCAGTATTTT
TRBJ1-5	NA	NA	TRBV4-1	CASSQGSLRGGGNQPQHF	TGCGCCAGCAGCCAAGGCTCCTTGAGGGGAGGAGGAAATCAGCCCCAGCATTTT
TRBJ2-1	NA	NA	TRBV18	CASSPVTSNNEQFF	TGTGCCAGCTCACCGGTAACTAGCAACAATGAGCAGTTCTTC
TRBJ1-2	NA	NA	TRBV4-1	CASSQDQFNYGYTF	TGCGCCAGCAGCCAAGACCAATTTAACTATGGCTACACCTTC
TRBJ1-5	NA	NA	TRBV5-5	CASSLVTHNQPQHF	TGTGCCAGCAGCTTGGTGACACACAATCAGCCCCAGCATTTT
TRBJ2-3	NA	TRBD2	TRBV10-3	CAISGGRALLGADTQYF	TGTGCCATCAGTGGCGGGAGGGCACTACTAGGGGCAGATACGCAGTATTTT
TRBJ2-4	NA	TRBD1	TRBV6-6	CASSVQGTIKNIQYF	TGTGCCAGCAGCGTACAGGGGACGATCAAAAACATTCAGTACTTC
TRBJ2-7	NA	TRBD2	TRBV7-9	CASSLSGGFEQYF	TGTGCCAGCAGCTTATCGGGGGGTTTCGAGCAGTACTTC
TRBJ1-2	NA	NA	TRBV19	CASRYKGDYGYTF	TGTGCCAGTCGATATAAGGGGGACTATGGCTACACCTTC
TRBJ2-7	NA	TRBD1	TRBV29-1	CSVTSPGQAPHEQYF	TGCAGCGTTACTTCCCCGGGACAGGCCCCGCACGAGCAGTACTTC
TRBJ2-3	NA	TRBD1	TRBV7-6	CASSPGKGQGTDTQYF	TGTGCCAGCAGCCCAGGGAAGGGACAGGGCACAGATACGCAGTATTTT
TRBJ2-7	NA	TRBD2	TRBV19	CASSMGLAGKHEQYF	TGTGCCAGTAGTATGGGTCTAGCGGGTAAGCACGAGCAGTACTTC
TRBJ2-7	NA	TRBD1	TRBV10-3	CAISVQGVGEQYF	TGTGCCATCAGTGTCCAGGGGGTTGGCGAGCAGTACTTC
TRBJ2-2	NA	NA	TRBV9	CASSAMTDHETGELFF	TGTGCCAGCAGCGCAATGACAGACCACGAGACCGGGGAGCTGTTTTTT
TRBJ1-5	NA	TRBD1	TRBV5-1	CASSPGQGNQPQHF	TGCGCCAGCAGCCCCGGACAGGGCAATCAGCCCCAGCATTTT
TRBJ2-5	NA	NA	TRBV10-3	CAINRGKEETQYF	TGTGCCATCAACCGGGGGAAGGAAGAGACCCAGTACTTC
TRBJ2-1	NA	TRBD2	TRBV13	CASSLRPQLAGVPNEQFF	TGTGCCAGCAGCCTCCGCCCCCAACTAGCGGGAGTCCCTAATGAGCAGTTCTTC
TRBJ2-7	NA	NA	TRBV18	CASSLQGLSYEQYF	TGTGCCAGCTCACTTCAGGGGCTTTCCTACGAGCAGTACTTC
TRBJ2-1	NA	NA	TRBV19	CASSTLPPFYNEQFF	TGTGCCAGTAGTACACTACCCCCCTTTTACAATGAGCAGTTCTTC